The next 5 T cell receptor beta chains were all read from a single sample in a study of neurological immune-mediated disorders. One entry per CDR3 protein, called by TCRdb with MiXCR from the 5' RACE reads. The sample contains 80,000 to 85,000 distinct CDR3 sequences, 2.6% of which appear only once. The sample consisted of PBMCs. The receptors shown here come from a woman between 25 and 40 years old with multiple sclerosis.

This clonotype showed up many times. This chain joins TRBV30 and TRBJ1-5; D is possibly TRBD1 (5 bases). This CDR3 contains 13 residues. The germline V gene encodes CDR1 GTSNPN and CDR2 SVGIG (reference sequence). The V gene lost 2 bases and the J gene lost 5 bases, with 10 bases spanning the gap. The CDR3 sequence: CAWSLGGDQPQHF. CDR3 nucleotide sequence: TGTGCCTGGAGTTTGGGGGGGGATCAGCCCCAGCATTTT.

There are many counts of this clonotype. The CDR3 region is CASSQGSGSYEQYF. The CDR3 DNA follows: TGCGCCAGCAGCCAAGGCAGCGGGAGTTACGAGCAGTACTTC. The V gene is TRBV5-1, the J gene TRBJ2-7; 8 bases agree with TRBD2. This CDR3 region has 14 residues. V was pared by 4 bases and J by 4 bases, with 7 bases of the junction left unmatched. Germline V gene sequence: CDR1 SGHRS, CDR2 YFSETQ.

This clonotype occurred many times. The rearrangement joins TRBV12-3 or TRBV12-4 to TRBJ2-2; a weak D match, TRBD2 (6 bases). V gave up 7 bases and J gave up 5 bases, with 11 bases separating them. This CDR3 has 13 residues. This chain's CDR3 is CASTVSGTGELFF. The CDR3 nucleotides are TGTGCCAGCACTGTTAGCGGAACCGGGGAGCTGTTTTTT.

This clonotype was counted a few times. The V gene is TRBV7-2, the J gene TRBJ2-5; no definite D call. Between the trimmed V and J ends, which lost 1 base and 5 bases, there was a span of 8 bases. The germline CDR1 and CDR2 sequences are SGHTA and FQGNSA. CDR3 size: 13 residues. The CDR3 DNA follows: TGTGCCAGCAGCTTAGATAGGCGGGAGACCCAGTACTTC. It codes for CASSLDRRETQYF. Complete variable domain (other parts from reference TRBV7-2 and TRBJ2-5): GAGVSQSPSNKVTEKGKDVELRCDPISGHTALYWYRQSLGQGLEFLIYFQGNSAPDKSGLPSDRFSAERTGGSVSTLTIQRTQQEDSAVYLCASSLDRRETQYFGPGTRLLVL.

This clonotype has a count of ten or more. The CDR3 DNA reads as TGTGCCAGCAGCTCGGCGTTGCGTCTACAAGAGACCCAGTACTTC. This encodes CASSSALRLQETQYF. This rearrangement joins TRBV11-2 to TRBJ2-5; no reliable D call. The V and J ends lost 4 bases and 2 bases respectively, with 14 bases between them. This CDR3 spans 15 amino acids. Germline V gene data show CDR1 as SGHAT and CDR2 as FQNNGV.